A selection of T cell receptor beta chains follows, all from one sample in a study of cytomegalovirus exposure and HLA in healthy donors. This table comes from immunoSEQ multiplex PCR, and its TCRdb copy is limited to in-frame clones, with some not included. The table has more than 110,000 clones, 80% seen once. The sample was PBMCs. Receptors were obtained from a male donor in good health and CMV-seropositive. CDR3s include the opening cysteine and the closing phenylalanine or tryptophan. The D gene is left open where the match is weak. Size tells how often a clone was seen (once, few, many) or the class of an expanded clone, and some rows leave it out.

d_gene	abundance	v_gene	j_gene	CDR3aa	CDR3nt
-	-	TRBV13	TRBJ2-5	CASSDLYTEETQYF	TGTGCCAGCAGCGACTTGTACACGGAGGAGACCCAGTACTTC
-	-	TRBV7-6	TRBJ2-3	CASSLGLGGDTQYF	TGTGCCAGCAGCTTAGGTCTGGGGGGAGATACGCAGTATTTT
-	-	TRBV28	TRBJ1-5	CASSLEGGNQPQHF	TGTGCCAGCAGTTTAGAGGGGGGCAATCAGCCCCAGCATTTT
-	-	TRBV5-4	TRBJ2-3	CASSLADYTDTQYF	TGTGCCAGCAGCTTGGCGGACTACACAGATACGCAGTATTTT
TRBD1	-	TRBV9	TRBJ2-2	CASSLLGTATTGELFF	TGTGCCAGCAGCCTCCTCGGGACAGCTACCACCGGGGAGCTGTTTTTT
-	-	TRBV18	TRBJ1-2	CASSPDQGIFFGNYGYTF	TGTGCCAGCTCGCCGGACCAGGGAATTTTTTTTGGGAACTATGGCTACACCTTC
-	-	TRBV27	TRBJ2-3	CASKLSSTDTQYF	TGTGCCAGCAAGCTCTCTAGCACAGATACGCAGTATTTT
TRBD2	-	TRBV30	TRBJ2-1	CAWSSLAGNEQFF	TGTGCCTGGAGTTCGTTAGCGGGCAATGAGCAGTTCTTC
TRBD1	-	TRBV30	TRBJ2-5	CAWSAPGGETQYF	TGTGCCTGGAGTGCCCCAGGGGGAGAGACCCAGTACTTC
-	-	TRBV7-9	TRBJ1-2	CASSLREGYTF	TGTGCCAGCAGCTTACGTGAGGGCTACACCTTC
TRBD2	-	TRBV27	TRBJ2-1	CATEWFLAGAGPNEQFF	TGTGCCACCGAATGGTTCCTAGCGGGAGCGGGGCCAAATGAGCAGTTCTTC
TRBD1	-	TRBV5-1	TRBJ1-1	CASSFNGGMGQGNKAPFF	TGCGCCAGCAGCTTCAACGGGGGAATGGGACAGGGGAACAAGGCGCCTTTCTTT
-	-	TRBV28	TRBJ1-1	CASVAGPNTEAFF	TGTGCCAGTGTAGCCGGTCCGAACACTGAAGCTTTCTTT
-	-	TRBV4-2	TRBJ2-3	CASSQDVMRLGDTQYF	TGTGCCAGCAGCCAAGATGTGATGCGACTAGGAGATACGCAGTATTTT
-	-	TRBV21-1	TRBJ2-1	CASSKDERGDNEQFF	TGTGCCAGCAGCAAAGATGAGCGGGGCGACAATGAGCAGTTCTTC
-	once	TRBV7-2	TRBJ2-7	CASSSQGYEQYF	TGTGCCAGCAGCTCACAGGGTTACGAGCAGTACTTC
TRBD1	-	TRBV7-9	TRBJ1-1	CSSSSLANQGARGAFF	TGTTCCAGCAGCTCCCTGGCCAACCAGGGGGCGCGGGGAGCTTTCTTT
-	once	TRBV4-3	TRBJ1-2	CASSQDGNYGYTF	TGCGCCAGCAGCCAAGACGGTAACTATGGCTACACCTTC
TRBD1	-	TRBV5-1	TRBJ2-1	CASSLIGTARGSEQFF	TGCGCCAGCAGCTTAATCGGGACAGCCCGAGGGAGTGAGCAGTTCTTC
TRBD1	-	TRBV9	TRBJ2-7	CASSARQGPYEQYF	TGTGCCAGCAGCGCTCGACAGGGCCCCTACGAGCAGTACTTC
-	-	TRBV6-4	TRBJ1-5	CASSPGANQPQHF	TGTGCCAGCAGTCCAGGGGCCAATCAGCCCCAGCATTTT
TRBD2	-	TRBV4-1	TRBJ2-7	CASSQTGGRTYEQYF	TGCGCCAGCAGCCAAACGGGCGGGAGGACGTACGAGCAGTACTTC
-	-	TRBV28	TRBJ2-2	CASRRTVGELFF	TGTGCCAGCAGGCGGACTGTCGGGGAGCTGTTTTTT
TRBD1	-	TRBV16	TRBJ1-5	CASSYRGSNQPQHF	TGTGCCAGCAGCTACAGGGGAAGCAATCAGCCCCAGCATTTT
TRBD1	-	TRBV6-5	TRBJ2-7	CASRRDRGYEQYF	TGTGCCAGCAGGCGTGACAGGGGTTACGAGCAGTACTTC
TRBD2	-	TRBV7-4	TRBJ2-3	CASSSGGGAPDTQYF	TGTGCCAGCAGCTCAGGCGGGGGGGCCCCAGATACGCAGTATTTT